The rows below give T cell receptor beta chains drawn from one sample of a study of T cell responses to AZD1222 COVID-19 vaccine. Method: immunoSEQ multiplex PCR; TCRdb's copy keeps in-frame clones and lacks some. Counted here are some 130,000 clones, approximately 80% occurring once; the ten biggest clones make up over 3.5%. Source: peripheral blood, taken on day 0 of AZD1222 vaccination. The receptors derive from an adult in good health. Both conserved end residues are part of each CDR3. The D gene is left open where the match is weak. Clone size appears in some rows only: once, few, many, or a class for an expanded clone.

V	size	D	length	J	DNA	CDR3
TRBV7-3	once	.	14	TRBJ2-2	TGTGCCAGCAGCCACGGACAGTTGGCGGGGGAGCTGTTTTTT	CASSHGQLAGELFF
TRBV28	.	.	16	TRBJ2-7	TGTGCCAGCAGTTTCGAGGGCAGGGGCCCCAAGCGGGAGCAGTACTTC	CASSFEGRGPKREQYF
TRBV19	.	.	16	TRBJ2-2	TGTGCCAGTAGTATAAGGAGTGGGGGTGGAACCGGGGAGCTGTTTTTT	CASSIRSGGGTGELFF
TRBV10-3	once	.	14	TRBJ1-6	TGTGCCATCAGGGAAGGACGGAATAATTCACCCCTCCACTTT	CAIREGRNNSPLHF
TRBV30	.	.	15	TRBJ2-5	TGTGCCTGGAGTCCTGGAACGGCCAACCAAGAGACCCAGTACTTC	CAWSPGTANQETQYF
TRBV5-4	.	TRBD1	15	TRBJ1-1	TGTGCCAGCAGCGTACAGGGGCGAGTGAACACTGAAGCTTTCTTT	CASSVQGRVNTEAFF
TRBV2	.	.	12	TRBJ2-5	TGTGCCTCCGGGCTAGCGAAAGAGACCCAGTACTTC	CASGLAKETQYF
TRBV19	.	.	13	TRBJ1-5	TGTGCCAGCACTGGACAGCGGAATCAGCCCCAGCATTTT	CASTGQRNQPQHF
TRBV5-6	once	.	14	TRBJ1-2	TGTGCCAGCAGCTTGGTGGCTTCGAACTATGGCTACACCTTC	CASSLVASNYGYTF
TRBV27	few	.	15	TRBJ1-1	TGTGCCAGCAGTTTAATTTGGCAGCCGAACACTGAAGCTTTCTTT	CASSLIWQPNTEAFF
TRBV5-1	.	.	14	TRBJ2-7	TGCGCCAGCAGCTTGCAGATAGCCTCCTACGAGCAGTACTTC	CASSLQIASYEQYF
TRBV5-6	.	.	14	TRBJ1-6	TGTGCCAGCAGCTTGGGGTACGATAATTCACCCCTCCACTTT	CASSLGYDNSPLHF
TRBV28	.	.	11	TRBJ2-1	TGTGCCAGCAGTTCTCGCGATGAGCAGTTCTTC	CASSSRDEQFF
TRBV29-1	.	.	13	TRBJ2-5	TGCAGCGTTGAGCAGATCACAGGGGAGACCCAGTACTTC	CSVEQITGETQYF
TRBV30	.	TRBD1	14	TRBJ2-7	TGTGCCTTCTACCCGACAGGGGTAACGTACGAGCAGTACTTC	CAFYPTGVTYEQYF
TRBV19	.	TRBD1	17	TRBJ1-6	TGTGCCAGTAGTGTCGGGACAGTTGGCTCCTATAATTCACCCCTCCACTTT	CASSVGTVGSYNSPLHF
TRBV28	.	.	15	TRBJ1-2	TGTGCCAGCAGTTTGGAGGGGGAAGCTAACTATGGCTACACCTTC	CASSLEGEANYGYTF
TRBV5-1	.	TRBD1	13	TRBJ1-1	TGCGCCAGCAGCTTAACAGGGGGCACTGAAGCTTTCTTT	CASSLTGGTEAFF
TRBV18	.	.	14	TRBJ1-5	TGTGCCAGCTCAGCCGAATTGGGGAATCAGCCCCAGCATTTT	CASSAELGNQPQHF
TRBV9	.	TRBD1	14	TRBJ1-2	TGTGCCAGCAGCGTCGGGACAGGGAACTATGGCTACACCTTC	CASSVGTGNYGYTF
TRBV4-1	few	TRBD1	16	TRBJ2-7	TGCGCCAGCAGCCAAGCGGGGGACAGGCCGTCCTACGAGCAGTACTTC	CASSQAGDRPSYEQYF
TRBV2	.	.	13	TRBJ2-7	TGTGCCAGCAGTGAAGCGGGACATTACGAGCAGTACTTC	CASSEAGHYEQYF
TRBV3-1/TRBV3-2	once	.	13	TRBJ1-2	TGTGCCAGCAGCCAAGATCTACGGGCAGGCTACACCTTC	CASSQDLRAGYTF
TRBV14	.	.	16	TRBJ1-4	TGTGCCAGCAGCCAAGACGGGGGGCATACTTTTGAAAAACTGTTTTTT	CASSQDGGHTFEKLFF
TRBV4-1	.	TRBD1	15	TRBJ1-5	TGCGCCAGCAGCCTCCGGACAGGGGATAGGCAGCCCCAGCATTTT	CASSLRTGDRQPQHF
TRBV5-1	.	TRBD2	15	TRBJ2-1	TGCGCCAGCACCGTAGCGGGCTCCTCCTACAATGAGCAGTTCTTC	CASTVAGSSYNEQFF
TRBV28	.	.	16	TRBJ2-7	TGTGCCAGCAGTTTAATAGGCAGGCTTGGGACCAACGGGCAGTACTTC	CASSLIGRLGTNGQYF
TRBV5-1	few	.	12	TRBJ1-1	TGCGCCAGCTCGGAGGGGTCCGCTGAAGCTTTCTTT	CASSEGSAEAFF
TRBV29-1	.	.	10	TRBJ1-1	TGCAGCGTTGAGACAGTTGAAGCTTTCTTT	CSVETVEAFF
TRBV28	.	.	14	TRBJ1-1	TGTGCCAGCAGTCCCCCCCTGCGGAACACTGAAGCTTTCTTT	CASSPPLRNTEAFF
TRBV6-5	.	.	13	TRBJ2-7	TGTGCCAGCACCCCTAGGTCGCAGGCCGAGCAGTACTTC	CASTPRSQAEQYF
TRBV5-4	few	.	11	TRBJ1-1	TGTGCCAGCAGCAGGGACACTGAAGCTTTCTTT	CASSRDTEAFF